One and the same sample provided the 29 T cell receptor beta chains below, sequenced in a study of T cells in Graves' hyperthyroidism and ophthalmopathy. Amplification yielded TCR beta CDR3 regions, with RNA transcripts as the source. When the TCR CDR3 underwent first-round RT-PCR, the HTBI primer set was used. TCRdb re-called the multiplex PCR reads through MiXCR, storing one row per CDR3 protein. The sample holds some 800,000 distinct CDR3 sequences, over 35% seen once. The sequencing sample was made of blood. The receptor source for this set is a man younger than 30 with Graves' hyperthyroidism.

The V gene is TRBV19, the J gene TRBJ1-5; tentatively, D is TRBD1 (5 bases). The CDR3 loop spans 14 amino acids. V was trimmed by 0 bases and J by 4 bases, leaving 7 bases between them. Germline CDR1 LNHDA, CDR2 SQIVND (reference sequence). The CDR3 sequence: CASSIDRENQPQHF. In nucleotides, the CDR3 is TGTGCCAGTAGTATAGACAGGGAAAATCAGCCCCAGCATTTT. Combining the CDR3 with reference TRBV19 and TRBJ1-5 gives the whole variable domain DGGITQSPKYLFRKEGQNVTLSCEQNLNHDAMYWYRQDPGQGLRLIYYSQIVNDFQKGDIAEGYSVSREKKESFPLTVTSAQKNPTAFYLCASSIDRENQPQHFGDGTRLSIL.

The genes are TRBV10-2 and TRBJ1-2, with D unresolved. Germline lookup yields CDR1 WSHSY and CDR2 SAAADI. The CDR3 extends over 14 amino acids. V lost 4 bases and J 3 bases, leaving 12 bases between the germline ends. The CDR3 nucleotides read TGCGCCAGCAGTGGTCGCACGCCGGACTATGGCTACACCTTC. Amino acids: CASSGRTPDYGYTF.

This rearrangement joins TRBV14 to TRBJ2-2; D is unresolved. CDR1 is SGHDN, CDR2 FVKESK, per germline. The CDR3 has 13 amino acids. V lost 8 bases and J lost 5, with 12 bases in between. The CDR3 sequence is CASSPHSTGELFF. DNA of the CDR3: TGTGCCAGCTCACCCCACAGTACCGGGGAGCTGTTTTTT.

This chain joins TRBV10-3 and TRBJ2-7, with a possible D match to TRBD1 (6 bases). The CDR3 is 14 amino acids. With 8 bases removed from V and 3 bases from J, the gap between germline ends came to 17 bases. Germline CDR1 ENHRY, CDR2 SYGVKD. CDR3 sequence: CAIRAREQGYEQYF. The CDR3 region has the DNA TGTGCCATCCGCGCAAGGGAACAGGGCTACGAGCAGTACTTC.

The chain combines TRBV9 with TRBJ2-6; D assignment may be TRBD1 or TRBD2 (6 bases each). This CDR3 contains 17 residues. Trimming cost V 4 bases and J 4 bases, with 18 bases left between them. The germline V gene has CDR1 SGDLS and CDR2 YYNGEE. The CDR3 nucleotides read TGTGCCAGCAGCCCCCCTTGGGGGGCAGGCGGGGCCAACGTCCTGACTTTC. It codes for CASSPPWGAGGANVLTF.

This sequence joins TRBV7-3 and TRBJ2-7; 10 nucleotides line up with TRBD2. With 11 bases clipped from V and 2 bases from J, the junction kept 9 bases outside the gene matches. Germline CDR1 reads SGHTA; CDR2 reads FQGTGA. CDR3 length: 14 amino acids. The CDR3 DNA follows: TGTGCCCTCCCCCGAGCGGGAGGGACCTACGAGCAGTACTTC. Translated: CALPRAGGTYEQYF.

This clonotype was seen a handful of times. The chain uses TRBV19 and TRBJ1-1; D is possibly TRBD1 (5 bases). Germline V gene sequence: CDR1 LNHDA, CDR2 SQIVND (reference sequence). The length of the CDR3 is 16 residues. Trimming took 1 base from V and 0 from J, leaving 12 bases between them. CDR3 residues: CASSIAAGLLNTEAFF. The CDR3, as DNA: TGTGCCAGTAGTATAGCCGCGGGACTGCTGAACACTGAAGCTTTCTTT.

The chain recombines TRBV29-1 with TRBJ2-3; 10 bases match TRBD1. This CDR3 region has 13 residues. The V gene end was trimmed by 7 bases and the J gene end by 5 bases; junction bases not matched to a gene: 6. CDR1 is SQVTM and CDR2 is ANQGSEA in the germline V gene. The DNA for the CDR3 is TGCAGCGAGACAGGGGGCTCGGTAGATACGCAGTATTTT. Its translation: CSETGGSVDTQYF.

Points on this clonotype: Possible read error: a much larger clone is one base away. The chain is built from TRBV5-1 and TRBJ1-1, with D uncertain. CDR1 is SGHRS, CDR2 YFSETQ, per germline. The CDR3 loop spans 10 amino acids. The CDR3 coding sequence is TGCGCCAGCAGAAGGGCCTCTTCCCACTTT. Amino acid sequence: CASRRASSHF.

The gene calls are TRBV12-3 or TRBV12-4 and TRBJ1-1; tentative D call: TRBD1 (5 bases). V was cut by 5 bases and J by 5 bases, with 21 bases left in between. The CDR3 loop spans 16 amino acids. The CDR3 coding sequence is TGTGCCAGCAGTACCTACCCCCCCAGGGAGACGACTGAAGCTTTCTTT. The encoded protein is CASSTYPPRETTEAFF.

The rearrangement joins TRBV9 to TRBJ1-6, with a possible D match to TRBD1 (5 bases). V was trimmed by 7 bases and J by 10 bases, leaving 15 bases between them. Germline CDR1 reads SGDLS; CDR2 reads YYNGEE. The CDR3 has 13 amino acids. CDR3 coding DNA: TGTGCCAGCTCACCGTGGGGGGAATCACCCCTCCACTTT. This translates into CASSPWGESPLHF.

This clonotype appeared many times. The chain carries TRBV11-1 and TRBJ1-6; no clear D gene. CDR1 SGHAT and CDR2 FQDESV come from the germline V gene (reference sequence). The CDR3 sequence is 15 residues long. Trimming took off 4 bases at V and 7 bases at J, with 14 bases between the two ends. This CDR3 reads CASSYGPQSNSPLHF. CDR3 nucleotide sequence: TGTGCCAGCAGCTACGGGCCTCAAAGCAATTCACCCCTCCACTTT.

This clonotype was recorded a few times. The rearrangement links TRBV29-1 to TRBJ2-7; D remains ambiguous. Germline lookup yields CDR1 SQVTM and CDR2 ANQGSEA. The CDR3 has 9 amino acids. V was clipped by 0 bases and J by 6 bases, with 0 bases between them. CDR3: CSVEDEQYF. The CDR3 DNA is TGCAGCGTTGAAGACGAGCAGTACTTC.

This clonotype was seen only once. This rearrangement joins TRBV29-1 to TRBJ1-1; 9 nucleotides agree with TRBD1. The germline V gene has CDR1 SQVTM and CDR2 ANQGSEA. The CDR3 consists of 12 residues. Unmatched junction bases numbered 3, after V lost 5 bases and J lost 5 bases. CDR3 loop: CSVHGQGTEAFF. CDR3 nucleotides: TGCAGCGTTCACGGACAGGGGACTGAAGCTTTCTTT.

There are many counts of this clonotype. The chain couples TRBV25-1 to TRBJ1-2; D gene uncertain. This CDR3 spans 11 amino acids. Germline CDR1 is MGHDK and CDR2 is SYGVNS. V was trimmed by 7 bases and J by 1 base, leaving 4 bases between them. The CDR3 loop reads CASNNNYGYTF. Written as DNA, the CDR3 is TGTGCCAGCAATAATAACTATGGCTACACCTTC.

The chain has TRBV20-1 and TRBJ2-7; 11 bases align to TRBD2. The V segment lost 6 bases and the J segment 7 bases; nucleotides outside the gene matches: 8. Germline CDR1 is DFQATT and CDR2 is SNEGSKA (reference sequence). The CDR3 has 13 residues. As DNA, the CDR3 is TGCAGTGCAGGACTAGCGGGCCACGGGGAGCAGTACTTC. Its protein product is CSAGLAGHGEQYF.

This clonotype was seen repeatedly, ten times or more. This chain joins TRBV12-3 or TRBV12-4 and TRBJ1-5, with D possibly TRBD1 on 5 matching bases. V was cut by 6 bases and J by 6 bases, with 15 bases left in between. The CDR3 covers 14 residues. The chain's CDR3 is CASSQSTAGQPQHF. As DNA, the CDR3 is TGTGCCAGCAGCCAATCGACAGCGGGTCAGCCCCAGCATTTT.

There are a few counts of this clonotype. The genes are TRBV19 and TRBJ2-2; D possibly uses TRBD1 or TRBD2 (5 bases each). The CDR3 loop spans 13 amino acids. V gave up 4 bases and J gave up 6 bases, with 9 bases separating them. Germline V gives CDR1 LNHDA, CDR2 SQIVND (reference sequence). This CDR3 reads CASSRGSAGELFF. The DNA of the CDR3 is TGTGCCAGTAGTAGGGGGTCGGCCGGGGAGCTGTTTTTT. The full variable domain, its missing parts supplied by reference TRBV19 and TRBJ2-2, is DGGITQSPKYLFRKEGQNVTLSCEQNLNHDAMYWYRQDPGQGLRLIYYSQIVNDFQKGDIAEGYSVSREKKESFPLTVTSAQKNPTAFYLCASSRGSAGELFFGEGSRLTVL.

This clonotype was recorded at least ten times. The CDR3 DNA follows: TGCAGCGTTGGGGGAAGTAATTCACCCCTCCACTTT. This codes for CSVGGSNSPLHF. The chain carries TRBV29-1 and TRBJ1-6; the D is unclear. V shed 4 bases and J shed 6 bases, with 7 bases lying between them. Germline V gene sequence: CDR1 SQVTM, CDR2 ANQGSEA. The CDR3 extends over 12 amino acids.

J is TRBJ2-2 and V is TRBV7-2, with 7 bases identical to TRBD2. V shed 0 bases, J shed 2 bases, and the junction held 3 bases outside the gene matches. This CDR3 contains 16 residues. Germline V gene data show CDR1 as SGHTA and CDR2 as FQGNSA. The CDR3 coding sequence is TGTGCCAGCAGCTTAGCCGGACTAGTTAACACCGGGGAGCTGTTTTTT. Translating gives CASSLAGLVNTGELFF. The full variable domain, in which reference TRBV7-2 and TRBJ2-2 provide the parts outside the CDR3, is GAGVSQSPSNKVTEKGKDVELRCDPISGHTALYWYRQSLGQGLEFLIYFQGNSAPDKSGLPSDRFSAERTGGSVSTLTIQRTQQEDSAVYLCASSLAGLVNTGELFFGEGSRLTVL.

The DNA for the CDR3 is TGTGCTAGTGGCAAAGACGGGGGGTTGACTGAAGCTTTCTTT. Amino acids: CASGKDGGLTEAFF. V and J are TRBV12-5 and TRBJ1-1, with D possibly being TRBD1 (5 bases). The CDR3 loop spans 14 amino acids. Germline loops: CDR1 LGHNT, CDR2 FRNRAP. V lost 6 bases to trimming and J lost 5 bases, with 16 bases between them.

The chain couples TRBV12-3 or TRBV12-4 to TRBJ1-5; no reliable D call. There are 15 residues in the CDR3. V shed 6 bases and J shed 4 bases, with 16 bases lying between them. Here the CDR3 DNA reads TGTGCCAGCAGCGACGACAAGGGCTTAAATCAGCCCCAGCATTTT. Translated, it gives CASSDDKGLNQPQHF.

The gene calls are TRBV7-2 and TRBJ2-5; D gene uncertain. The CDR3 runs 14 residues. The germline gives CDR1 SGHTA, CDR2 FQGNSA. The V and J ends lost 2 bases and 3 bases respectively, with 10 bases between them. CDR3 protein: CASSLWSGEETQYF. CDR3 DNA sequence: TGTGCCAGCAGCTTATGGTCTGGCGAAGAGACCCAGTACTTC.

Comments on this clonotype: With a much larger clone just one base away, this may be a read error. The rearrangement uses TRBV7-2 and TRBJ1-3, with D unclear. In germline, CDR1 is SGHTA, CDR2 FQGNSA. This CDR3 comprises 14 residues. Trimming pared 4 bases from V and 4 bases from J, leaving 11 bases between. The CDR3 DNA reads as TGTGCCAGCAGCTCAGCGGCAGAGGGAAACACCATATATTTT. Translating gives CASSSAAEGNTIYF.

This clonotype was seen more than once but under ten times. The V and J genes are TRBV20-1 and TRBJ1-4; D gene unclear. CDR1 and CDR2 (germline): DFQATT, SNEGSKA (reference sequence). Deletions cut 0 bases from V and 8 bases from J, with 10 bases between. The CDR3 is 13 amino acids. CDR3 in DNA: TGCAGTGCTAGAGATTCGGGGATCGAAAAACTGTTTTTT. Amino acids: CSARDSGIEKLFF.

This clonotype was counted many times. The chain joins TRBV29-1 to TRBJ2-2; the D is unclear. This CDR3 has 13 amino acids. CDR1 and CDR2 from the germline V gene are SQVTM and ANQGSEA. V lost 3 bases and J lost 1, with 6 bases in between. In DNA form, the CDR3 reads TGCAGCGTTGAGGCCGAGAACACCGGGGAGCTGTTTTTT. Its translation is CSVEAENTGELFF.

There are a few counts of this clonotype. The chain uses TRBV5-4 and TRBJ1-3; D not certain. Trimming left V 2 bases short and J 4 bases short, with 4 bases between. Germline CDR1 reads SGHNT; CDR2 reads YYREEE (reference sequence). The CDR3 totals 12 residues. In DNA, the CDR3 is TGTGCCAGCAGCTTTAAAGGAAACACCATATATTTT. It is translated as CASSFKGNTIYF.

This clonotype was found many times. CDR3 protein: CASSDLTGEKNTEAFF. The CDR3, as DNA: TGTGCCAGCAGCGATCTTACAGGGGAAAAGAACACTGAAGCTTTCTTT. The rearrangement links TRBV7-6 to TRBJ1-1; 7 bases agree with TRBD1. Germline V gene lookup returns CDR1 SGHVS and CDR2 FNYEAQ. V was pared by 5 bases and J by 1 base, with 10 bases of the junction left unmatched. The CDR3 covers 16 residues.

This clonotype showed up just a few times. The V call is TRBV20-1, the J call TRBJ1-5; D gene ambiguous. V gave up 5 bases and J gave up 4 bases, with 9 bases separating them. Germline values: CDR1 DFQATT, CDR2 SNEGSKA (reference sequence). The CDR3 sequence is 12 residues long. CDR3 in amino acids: CSAPGRNQPQHF. The DNA for the CDR3 is TGCAGTGCTCCGGGCAGGAATCAGCCCCAGCATTTT.